Below are 14 T cell receptor beta chains sequenced from a single sample in a study of blood T cells in healthy people across ages. The second PCR ran roughly 7 to 12 cycles with a sample-barcoded 5' primer and J-beta primers. TCRdb re-called the 5' RACE reads with MiXCR, one entry per CDR3 protein. The sample holds 2 million or so distinct CDR3 sequences, about 49% seen once. Sequenced sample: blood. These receptors originate from a woman aged 40 to 55 in good health.

The chain has TRBV6-2 or TRBV6-3 and TRBJ1-2, with 7 bases aligning to TRBD1. This CDR3 spans 14 amino acids. The germline gives CDR1 MNHEY, CDR2 SVGEGT. With V trimmed by 3 bases and J by 3 bases, 4 bases remained unmatched. The CDR3 DNA reads as TGTGCCAGCAGTTATAACAGGGGCGACTATGGCTACACCTTC. It codes for CASSYNRGDYGYTF.

The CDR3: CASSHRDRPYEQYF. The DNA for the CDR3 is TGTGCCAGCAGCCACCGGGACAGACCCTACGAGCAGTACTTC. The chain employs TRBV7-2 and TRBJ2-7, with TRBD1 identical over 7 bases. In germline, CDR1 is SGHTA, CDR2 FQGNSA. CDR3 size: 14 residues. V trimming: 5 bases; J trimming: 2 bases; junction bases outside the gene matches: 6.

This clonotype came up a few times. The CDR3 coding sequence is TGTGCCAGCGCCCTAGCGGGGGGATACGACAATGAGCAGTTCTTC. This gives the protein CASALAGGYDNEQFF. The V and J genes are TRBV6-2 or TRBV6-3 and TRBJ2-1, with 11 bases identical to TRBD2. The trim removed 8 bases at V and 5 bases at J, leaving 8 bases unmatched. The germline V gene encodes CDR1 MNHEY and CDR2 SVGEGT. This CDR3 contains 15 residues.

The chain is built from TRBV7-2 and TRBJ1-2; D unclear. Germline lookup yields CDR1 SGHTA and CDR2 FQGNSA. The CDR3 totals 11 residues. V was pared by 7 bases and J by 9 bases, with 12 bases between. The DNA of the CDR3 is TGTGCCAGCACCTTGGACCACCGCTACACCTTC. This sequence encodes CASTLDHRYTF.

This chain uses TRBV12-3 or TRBV12-4 with TRBJ2-3; TRBD2 agrees at 13 bases. The CDR3 loop spans 17 amino acids. The V gene end was trimmed by 0 bases and the J gene end by 4 bases; junction bases not matched to a gene: 4. CDR3 coding DNA: TGTGCCAGCAGTTTAGCGCGGACTAGCGGGGGAGCAGATACGCAGTATTTT. This translates into CASSLARTSGGADTQYF.

The chain uses TRBV6-1 and TRBJ2-1; no clear D. V shed 3 bases and J shed 12 bases, with 6 bases lying between them. This CDR3 spans 10 amino acids. Germline V gives CDR1 MNHNS, CDR2 SASEGT. CDR3 sequence: CASSEYSQFF. In DNA form, the CDR3 reads TGTGCCAGCAGTGAGTATTCGCAGTTCTTC.

This clonotype showed up just a few times. The J gene is TRBJ1-6, the V gene TRBV6-6, with D tentatively TRBD1 (6 bases). Germline CDR1 MNHNY, CDR2 SVGAGI (reference sequence). Trimming took off 10 bases at V and 5 bases at J, with 15 bases between the two ends. The CDR3 contains 14 residues. CDR3 sequence reads: CATRGDIDNSPLHF. For the CDR3, the DNA is TGTGCCACCCGGGGGGACATAGATAATTCACCCCTCCACTTT.

V usage is TRBV20-1 and J usage is TRBJ2-2, with unresolved D. CDR3 length equals 13 residues. Trimming took off 4 bases at V and 1 base at J, with 7 bases between the two ends. Germline V gene data show CDR1 as DFQATT and CDR2 as SNEGSKA (reference sequence). The CDR3 protein is CSAKLGNTGELFF. CDR3 DNA: TGCAGTGCTAAATTAGGGAACACCGGGGAGCTGTTTTTT.

Only a few counts were recorded for this clonotype. The chain carries TRBV15 and TRBJ2-7; D is unresolved. Near its end, the DNA agrees better with TRBJ2-5, so the J call may be wrong. This CDR3 is 17 amino acids long. Germline-derived CDR1 and CDR2 are LNHNV and YYDKDF (reference sequence). The CDR3 loop is CATSNYMDPRNRETQYF. CDR3 bases: TGTGCCACCAGTAACTACATGGATCCCAGGAACAGAGAGACCCAGTACTTC.

About this clonotype itself: A much larger clone lies a single base off, so this may be a read error. V gene TRBV27 combines with J gene TRBJ1-2; maybe TRBD1 (6 bases). This CDR3 is 13 amino acids long. V was cut by 6 bases and J by 12 bases, with 20 bases left in between. Germline CDR1 is MNHEY and CDR2 is SMNVEV (reference sequence). The CDR3 bases are TGTGCCAGCAGGCAACAGGGAAAAGGAGGCCACACCTTC. Translated: CASRQQGKGGHTF.

The chain links TRBV5-1 to TRBJ2-5; 7 bases agree with TRBD1. The CDR3 has 15 amino acids. Germline-derived CDR1 and CDR2 are SGHRS and YFSETQ. The trim removed 0 bases at V and 2 bases at J, leaving 4 bases unmatched. CDR3 nucleotide sequence: TGCGCCAGCAGCTTGGGTTTCAGGGGGCAAGAGACCCAGTACTTC. It codes for CASSLGFRGQETQYF.

This sequence joins TRBV6-6 and TRBJ2-7; 7 positions match TRBD1. Unmatched junction bases numbered 12, after V lost 7 bases and J lost 6 bases. CDR1 and CDR2 (germline): MNHNY, SVGAGI (reference sequence). The CDR3 is made up of 14 amino acids. The CDR3 DNA sequence: TGTGCCAGCAAGAGGGGCACAGGGGCGGGCGAGCAGTACTTC. Translating gives CASKRGTGAGEQYF.

The gene calls are TRBV6-6 and TRBJ2-4; 9 positions agree with TRBD2. The J segment lost 2 bases and the V segment lost 2 bases, leaving 4 bases of the junction unmatched. The CDR3 is 16 residues long. Germline CDR1 MNHNY, CDR2 SVGAGI (reference sequence). The DNA of the CDR3 is TGTGCCAGCAGTTACAGGAGCGGGAGGACCAAAAACATTCAGTACTTC. It specifies CASSYRSGRTKNIQYF.

V usage is TRBV7-9 and J usage is TRBJ1-2; TRBD1 is a possible D gene (6 bases). V was cut by 3 bases and J by 8 bases, with 13 bases left in between. The CDR3 totals 13 residues. From germline, CDR1 is SEHNR and CDR2 FQNEAQ (reference sequence). CDR3 residues: CASSFQQGRGYTF. In DNA form, the CDR3 reads TGTGCCAGCAGCTTTCAACAGGGTCGAGGCTACACCTTC.